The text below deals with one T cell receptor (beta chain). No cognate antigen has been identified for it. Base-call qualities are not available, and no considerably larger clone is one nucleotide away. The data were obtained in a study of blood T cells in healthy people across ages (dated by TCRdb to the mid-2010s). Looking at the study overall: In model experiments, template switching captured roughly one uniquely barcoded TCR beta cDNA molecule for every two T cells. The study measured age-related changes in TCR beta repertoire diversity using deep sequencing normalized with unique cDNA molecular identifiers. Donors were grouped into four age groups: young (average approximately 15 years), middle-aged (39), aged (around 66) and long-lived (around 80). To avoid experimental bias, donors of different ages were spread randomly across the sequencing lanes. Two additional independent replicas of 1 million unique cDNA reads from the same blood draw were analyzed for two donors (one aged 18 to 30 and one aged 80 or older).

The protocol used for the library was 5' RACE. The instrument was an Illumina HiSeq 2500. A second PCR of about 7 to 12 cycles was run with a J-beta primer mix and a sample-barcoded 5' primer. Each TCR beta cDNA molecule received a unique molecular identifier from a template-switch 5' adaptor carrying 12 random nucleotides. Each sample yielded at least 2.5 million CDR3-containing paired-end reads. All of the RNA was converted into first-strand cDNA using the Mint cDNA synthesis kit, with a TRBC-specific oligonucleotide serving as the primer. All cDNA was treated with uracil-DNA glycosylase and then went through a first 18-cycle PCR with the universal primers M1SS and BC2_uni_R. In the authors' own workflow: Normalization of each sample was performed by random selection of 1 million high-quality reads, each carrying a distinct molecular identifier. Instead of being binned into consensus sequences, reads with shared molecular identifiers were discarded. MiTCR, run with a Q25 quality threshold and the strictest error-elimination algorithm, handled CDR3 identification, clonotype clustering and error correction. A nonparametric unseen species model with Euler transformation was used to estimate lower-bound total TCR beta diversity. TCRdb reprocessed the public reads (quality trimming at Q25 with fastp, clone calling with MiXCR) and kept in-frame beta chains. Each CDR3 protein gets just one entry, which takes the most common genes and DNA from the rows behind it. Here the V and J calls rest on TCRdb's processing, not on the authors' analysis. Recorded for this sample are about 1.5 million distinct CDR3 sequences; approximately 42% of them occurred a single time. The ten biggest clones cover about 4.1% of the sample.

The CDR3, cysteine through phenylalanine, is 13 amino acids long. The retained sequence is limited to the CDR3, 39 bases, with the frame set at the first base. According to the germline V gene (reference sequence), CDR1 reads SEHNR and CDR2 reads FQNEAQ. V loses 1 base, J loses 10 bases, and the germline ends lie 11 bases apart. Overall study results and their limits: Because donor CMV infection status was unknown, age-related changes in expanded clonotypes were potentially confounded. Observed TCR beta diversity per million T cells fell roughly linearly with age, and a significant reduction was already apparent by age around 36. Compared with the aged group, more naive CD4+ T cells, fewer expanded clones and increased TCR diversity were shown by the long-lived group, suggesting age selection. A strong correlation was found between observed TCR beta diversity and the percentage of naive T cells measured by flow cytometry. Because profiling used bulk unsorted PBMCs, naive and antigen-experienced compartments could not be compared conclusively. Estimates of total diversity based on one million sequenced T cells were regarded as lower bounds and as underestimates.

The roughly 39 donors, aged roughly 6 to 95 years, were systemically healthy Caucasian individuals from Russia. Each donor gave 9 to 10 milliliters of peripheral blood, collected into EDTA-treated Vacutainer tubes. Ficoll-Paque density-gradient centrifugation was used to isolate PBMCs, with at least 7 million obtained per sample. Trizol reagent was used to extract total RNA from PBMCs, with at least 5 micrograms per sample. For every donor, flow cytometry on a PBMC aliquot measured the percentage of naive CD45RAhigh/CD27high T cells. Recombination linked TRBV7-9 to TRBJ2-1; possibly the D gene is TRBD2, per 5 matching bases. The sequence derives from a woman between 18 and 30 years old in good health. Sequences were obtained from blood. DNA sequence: TGTGCCAGCAGCTTAGTCGGGTCTAGCGAGCAGTTCTTC. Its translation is CASSLVGSSEQFF.